The clone carrying this T cell receptor (beta chain) has a handful of counts. Antigen specificity is unknown. The CDR3 is made up of 14 amino acids. CDR1 and CDR2 (germline): SNHLY, FYNNEI. Trimming removed 6 bases at V and 3 bases at J, with 11 bases between. This specimen belongs to a study of T cells in Graves' hyperthyroidism and ophthalmopathy. Study findings and constraints: Among thyroid clonotypes expanded above 0.001, most also appeared in blood.

Absence of ophthalmopathy progression within 18 months defined stable Graves' hyperthyroidism. Diagnosis relied on clinical symptoms, serum thyroxine and TRAb, thyroid ultrasound and orbital computed tomography. PBMCs were obtained from approximately 9.2 ml fresh peripheral blood. Authors of the study amplified TCR beta CDR3 regions from RNA transcripts. The HTBI set primed first-round TCR CDR3 RT-PCR. TCRdb reprocessed the multiplex PCR reads with MiXCR, giving one entry per CDR3 protein. This table has a few hundred thousand distinct CDR3 sequences, 15% appearing once. The sequence was collected from a woman younger than 45 with Graves' hyperthyroidism. The sequenced sample consisted of blood. The chain uses TRBV2 and TRBJ2-2; TRBD1 is a possible D gene (5 bases). The CDR3 protein is CASSYDSHTGELFF. In nucleotides, the CDR3 is TGTGCCAGCAGCTACGACAGCCACACCGGGGAGCTGTTTTTT.